Below, 11 T cell receptor beta chains from the same sample are listed, as sequenced in a study of CD4 T cells in relation to SARS-CoV-2 and coronaviruses. The table came from immunoSEQ multiplex PCR; TCRdb's copy has only in-frame clones and leaves some out. The table includes tens of thousands of clones, roughly 90% detected once. Sequenced sample: memory CD4+ T cells from PBMCs. The receptors here all came from an adult with COVID-19.

The chain employs TRBV5-4 and TRBJ1-1; the D is unclear. Deletions cut 0 bases from V and 3 bases from J, with 12 bases between. The CDR3 has 15 residues. CDR1 SGHNT and CDR2 YYREEE come from the germline V gene (reference sequence). Written as DNA, the CDR3 is TGTGCCAGCAGCTTGGCTAATCAGTTCGACACTGAAGCTTTCTTT. It specifies CASSLANQFDTEAFF.

The V and J genes are TRBV5-6 and TRBJ1-2, with 9 bases aligning to TRBD1. Trimming took 4 bases from V and 7 from J; bases not matched to a gene: 5. This CDR3 spans 13 amino acids. From germline, CDR1 is SGHDT and CDR2 YYEEEE. The CDR3 here is CASSRTGVSGYTF. In DNA form, the CDR3 reads TGTGCCAGCAGCCGGACAGGGGTTAGTGGCTACACCTTC.

In this sample, this clone turned up a few times. This chain uses TRBV15 with TRBJ1-4, with D possibly TRBD1 on 6 matching bases. With 0 bases removed from V and 7 bases from J, the gap between germline ends came to 6 bases. CDR3 length equals 13 residues. Per germline, CDR1 LNHNV and CDR2 YYDKDF (reference sequence). The CDR3 sequence: CATSRDRGEKLFF. The CDR3 DNA reads as TGTGCCACCAGCAGAGACAGGGGTGAAAAACTGTTTTTT.

The chain has TRBV9 and TRBJ2-5, with D perhaps TRBD1 or TRBD2 (7 bases each). This CDR3 contains 15 residues. The V gene's germline CDR1 is SGDLS and CDR2 YYNGEE. V was pared by 3 bases and J by 5 bases, with 17 bases between. The CDR3 nucleotides read TGTGCCAGCAGCGAACAGACAGGGAGGGGGGAGACCCAGTACTTC. It encodes CASSEQTGRGETQYF. Complete variable domain (other parts from reference TRBV9 and TRBJ2-5): DSGVTQTPKHLITATGQRVTLRCSPRSGDLSVYWYQQSLDQGLQFLIQYYNGEERAKGNILERFSAQQFPDLHSELNLSSLELGDSALYFCASSEQTGRGETQYFGPGTRLLVL.

This clone came up once. The chain uses TRBV28 and TRBJ1-1; D not certain. V lost 3 bases, J lost 1 base, and 12 bases lay in between. This CDR3 contains 15 residues. The V gene's germline CDR1 is MDHEN and CDR2 SYDVKM. CDR3 in amino acids: CASSFPSAGNTEAFF. The CDR3, as DNA: TGTGCCAGCAGTTTCCCGTCGGCAGGGAACACTGAAGCTTTCTTT.

DNA of the CDR3: TGTGCCAGCAGCTCATCCCAGGGGGCGACCCAGCATTTT. This sequence encodes CASSSSQGATQHF. The chain recombines TRBV7-2 with TRBJ1-5; 8 bases are shared with TRBD1. The CDR3 runs to 13 residues. The germline V gene has CDR1 SGHTA and CDR2 FQGNSA. Unmatched junction bases numbered 7, after V lost 4 bases and J lost 11 bases.

The rearrangement joins TRBV25-1 to TRBJ2-7; TRBD1 might be the D (6 bases). Germline loops: CDR1 MGHDK, CDR2 SYGVNS. V gave up 5 bases and J gave up 5 bases, with 16 bases separating them. The CDR3 is made up of 14 amino acids. CDR3 residues: CASSRAGEWNEQYF. CDR3 DNA sequence: TGTGCCAGCAGTCGGGCAGGGGAGTGGAACGAGCAGTACTTC.

This clone was detected a few times. The chain has TRBV15 and TRBJ1-5; 12 nucleotides line up with TRBD1. The J segment lost 4 bases and the V segment lost 3 bases, leaving 4 bases of the junction unmatched. CDR3 length equals 16 residues. Per the germline V gene, CDR1 is LNHNV and CDR2 is YYDKDF (reference sequence). CDR3 nucleotides: TGTGCCACCAGCAGGGAGGGACAGGGGGCAAATCAGCCCCAGCATTTT. This sequence encodes CATSREGQGANQPQHF.

This sequence joins TRBV18 and TRBJ2-1; D could derive from TRBD1 or TRBD2 (6 bases each). The CDR3 runs 15 residues. V dropped 2 bases and J dropped 7 bases, with 15 bases sitting between them. Germline CDR1 is KGHSH and CDR2 is LQKENI. DNA for the CDR3: TGTGCCAGCTCACCAGGGGGGCGCAACAGGAATGAGCAGTTCTTC. Protein product: CASSPGGRNRNEQFF.

The V and J genes are TRBV28 and TRBJ2-3; D is unclear. Germline CDR1 MDHEN, CDR2 SYDVKM. The CDR3 totals 12 residues. V dropped 10 bases and J dropped 6 bases, with 14 bases sitting between them. CDR3 DNA: TGTGCCACCAGGCTCCCCAGGGATACGCAGTATTTT. This codes for CATRLPRDTQYF.

In this sample, this clone turned up a few times. The rearrangement links TRBV11-2 to TRBJ2-2; D is uncertain. Germline V gene sequence: CDR1 SGHAT, CDR2 FQNNGV. Trimming shortened V by 2 bases and J by 7 bases, and 5 bases separated the two germline ends. CDR3 length: 12 amino acids. The CDR3 region is CASSLFLGELFF. CDR3 in DNA: TGTGCCAGCAGCTTATTTCTCGGGGAGCTGTTTTTT.